The 10 T cell receptor beta chains in this list originate from one sample, sequenced in a study of early T cells in non-severe SARS-CoV-2 infection. TCRdb re-analysed the 5' RACE reads in MiXCR, keeping a single row per CDR3 protein. The table lists more than 60,000 distinct CDR3 sequences, 4.9% of them singletons. Sequenced material: whole blood. The receptors were gathered from an adult who was a healthcare worker with PCR-confirmed SARS-CoV-2 infection or an uninfected control (not recorded which).

At least ten counts were recorded for this clonotype. This rearrangement joins TRBV2 to TRBJ2-1, with TRBD2 identical over 14 bases. The CDR3 covers 15 residues. Germline values: CDR1 SNHLY, CDR2 FYNNEI. With V trimmed by 6 bases and J by 8 bases, 6 bases remained unmatched. The CDR3 spells CASRAGTSGSYEQFF. For the CDR3, the DNA is TGTGCCAGCAGAGCCGGGACTAGCGGGAGCTATGAGCAGTTCTTC.

This clonotype was observed many times. J is TRBJ1-1 and V is TRBV29-1; D unresolved. The CDR3 spans 11 residues. Per germline, CDR1 SQVTM and CDR2 ANQGSEA. Trimming stripped 3 bases from V and 7 bases from J, with 9 bases between. CDR3 DNA: TGCAGCGTTGAGGAGGGATTTGAAGCTTTCTTT. It codes for CSVEEGFEAFF.

Written as DNA, the CDR3 is TGTGCCAGCAGTTTTAGGGAGCACACTGAAGCTTTCTTT. Protein sequence: CASSFREHTEAFF. The chain combines TRBV27 with TRBJ1-1; D is uncertain. The V gene lost 3 bases and the J gene lost 3 bases, with 8 bases spanning the gap. CDR3 size: 13 residues. Germline values: CDR1 MNHEY, CDR2 SMNVEV (reference sequence).

This clonotype was seen a few times. V and J are TRBV14 and TRBJ2-1; D possibly corresponds to TRBD2 (7 bases). Trimming removed 2 bases from V and 6 bases from J, with 11 bases in between. There are 14 residues in the CDR3. The germline gives CDR1 SGHDN, CDR2 FVKESK. CDR3 region: CASSQLGGANEQFF. CDR3 in DNA: TGTGCCAGCAGCCAACTAGGGGGGGCCAATGAGCAGTTCTTC. The complete variable domain, with remaining parts taken from reference TRBV14 and TRBJ2-1, reads EAGVTQFPSHSVIEKGQTVTLRCDPISGHDNLYWYRRVMGKEIKFLLHFVKESKQDESGMPNNRFLAERTGGTYSTLKVQPAELEDSGVYFCASSQLGGANEQFFGPGTRLTVL.

The V gene is TRBV3-1, the J gene TRBJ1-2, with 9 nucleotides matching TRBD1. The J segment lost 3 bases and the V segment lost 5 bases, leaving 1 base of the junction unmatched. There are 13 residues in the CDR3. Germline V CDR1 and CDR2: LGHDT, YNNKEL (reference sequence). CDR3 coding DNA: TGTGCCAGCAGCAGACAGGGGGACTATGGCTACACCTTC. Its protein is CASSRQGDYGYTF.

This clonotype has ten or more counts. The chain has TRBV20-1 and TRBJ2-1; D unresolved. The germline V gene has CDR1 DFQATT and CDR2 SNEGSKA (reference sequence). The CDR3 consists of 15 residues. Trimming shortened V by 7 bases and J by 7 bases, and 23 bases separated the two germline ends. Written as DNA, the CDR3 is TGCAGTGTCTTTACCTTCCCTAACATGGGGAATGAGCAGTTCTTC. It is translated as CSVFTFPNMGNEQFF.

This clonotype turned up a few times. This chain connects TRBV7-2 to TRBJ2-1; 10 positions agree with TRBD2. The CDR3 totals 15 residues. V lost 2 bases, J lost 7 bases, and 5 bases stayed unmatched. Germline CDR1 SGHTA, CDR2 FQGNSA. This CDR3 reads CASSLQAGGLNEQFF. In nucleotides, the CDR3 is TGTGCCAGCAGCTTACAAGCGGGAGGGCTGAATGAGCAGTTCTTC.

This clonotype has at least ten counts. The genes are TRBV7-2 and TRBJ1-1, with a weak D call TRBD1 (6 bases). The germline gives CDR1 SGHTA, CDR2 FQGNSA. The length of the CDR3 is 12 residues. The ends were cut back, 4 bases at V and 7 bases at J, with 10 bases in the middle. CDR3 in DNA: TGTGCCAGCAGCTCCAACAGGGTTGAAGCTTTCTTT. It is translated as CASSSNRVEAFF.

The chain has TRBV7-3 and TRBJ2-7; 9 nucleotides match TRBD1. CDR1 is SGHTA and CDR2 is FQGTGA in the germline V gene. The V segment lost 4 bases and the J segment 5 bases; nucleotides outside the gene matches: 3. This CDR3 is 13 amino acids long. The chain's CDR3 is CASSYRTGDEQYF. CDR3 DNA: TGTGCCAGCAGCTACAGGACAGGGGACGAGCAGTACTTC.

This clonotype was found a few times. The CDR3 nucleotides read TGTGCCAGCCGTGAGACGGGACACCCTAATGAAAAACTGTTTTTT. Translating gives CASRETGHPNEKLFF. The rearrangement links TRBV6-5 to TRBJ1-4; maybe TRBD1 (6 bases). Germline CDR1 is MNHEY and CDR2 is SVGAGI. This CDR3 is 15 amino acids long. V lost 8 bases and J 3 bases, leaving 16 bases between the germline ends.